This T cell receptor (beta chain) is from a study of T cell responses to AZD1222 COVID-19 vaccine. This clone was seen a handful of times. Its antigen is still unknown. Whole-study results and caveats: Donors skewed white British and female; clonal diversity was possibly underestimated.

Clones were read by immunoSEQ multiplex PCR, and TCRdb kept only the in-frame ones, dropping some. Of some 190,000 clones in the sample, almost 90% were seen once. Germline V gene sequence: CDR1 SEHNR, CDR2 FQNEAQ (reference sequence). This CDR3 comprises 18 residues. V shed 4 bases, J shed 1 base, and the junction held 12 bases outside the gene matches. The V call is TRBV7-9, the J call TRBJ1-3; TRBD1 matches 8 bases. This sequence originates from an adult in good health. The material was peripheral blood, obtained on day 0 of AZD1222 vaccination. DNA of the CDR3: TGTGCCAGCAGCTCCTGGACAGGGAGAGGGGGATCTGGAAACACCATATATTTT. Protein product: CASSSWTGRGGSGNTIYF. Full variable domain (rest looked up from reference TRBV7-9 and TRBJ1-3): DTGVSQNPRHKITKRGQNVTFRCDPISEHNRLYWYRQTLGQGPEFLTYFQNEAQLEKSRLLSDRFSAERPKGSFSTLEIQRTEQGDSAMYLCASSSWTGRGGSGNTIYFGEGSWLTVV.